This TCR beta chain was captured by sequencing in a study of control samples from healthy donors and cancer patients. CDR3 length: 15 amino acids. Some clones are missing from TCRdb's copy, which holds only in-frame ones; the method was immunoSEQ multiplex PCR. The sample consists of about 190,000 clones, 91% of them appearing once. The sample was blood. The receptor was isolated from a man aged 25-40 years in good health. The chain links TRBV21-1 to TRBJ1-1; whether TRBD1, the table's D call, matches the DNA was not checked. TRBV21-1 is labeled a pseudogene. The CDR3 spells CASSKGWQGNTEAFF. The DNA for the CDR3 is TGTGCCAGCAGCAAAGGCTGGCAGGGCAACACTGAAGCTTTCTTT.